One and the same sample provided the 29 T cell receptor beta chains below, sequenced in a study of blood T cell repertoires in COVID-19. Using immunoSEQ multiplex PCR, the repertoire was profiled, and TCRdb retains in-frame clones only, with some absent. This table holds 85,000 or so clones, roughly 96% found once. What was sequenced was peripheral blood. These receptors all come from a human donor with active COVID-19. The donor label of this sample is uncertain.

Written as DNA, the CDR3 is TGTGCCAGCAGCCCTAAAGAGACCCAGTACTTC. Its translation is CASSPKETQYF. The chain combines TRBV7-8 with TRBJ2-5, with D unresolved. This CDR3 comprises 11 residues. CDR1 and CDR2 from the germline V gene are SGHVS and FQNEAQ. Deletions cut 5 bases from V and 3 bases from J, with 4 bases between.

This chain joins TRBV29-1 and TRBJ2-7; a possible D gene is TRBD2 (7 bases). V was pared by 3 bases and J by 4 bases, with 13 bases between. The CDR3 totals 13 residues. Germline V CDR1 and CDR2: SQVTM, ANQGSEA. The CDR3, as DNA: TGCAGCGTTGAGACTAGCAGGGGATACGAGCAGTACTTC. It specifies CSVETSRGYEQYF.

The chain combines TRBV19 with TRBJ1-3; D uncertain. The CDR3 has 12 amino acids. V gave up 5 bases and J gave up 4 bases, with 6 bases separating them. Germline V CDR1 and CDR2: LNHDA, SQIVND (reference sequence). The CDR3 is CASSPLGNTIYF. The DNA of the CDR3 is TGTGCCAGTAGTCCCCTCGGAAACACCATATATTTT. The full variable domain, rest sourced from reference TRBV19 and TRBJ1-3, is DGGITQSPKYLFRKEGQNVTLSCEQNLNHDAMYWYRQDPGQGLRLIYYSQIVNDFQKGDIAEGYSVSREKKESFPLTVTSAQKNPTAFYLCASSPLGNTIYFGEGSWLTVV.

V and J are TRBV11-2 and TRBJ1-5; 7 bases fit TRBD1. The germline gives CDR1 SGHAT, CDR2 FQNNGV. V was clipped by 5 bases and J by 4 bases; unmatched bases: 8. The CDR3 totals 15 residues. CDR3 protein: CASSQGERGNQPQHF. In DNA, the CDR3 is TGTGCCAGCAGCCAGGGGGAGAGGGGGAATCAGCCCCAGCATTTT.

The chain employs TRBV5-6 and TRBJ1-3, with 7 bases matching TRBD1. The CDR3 is made up of 13 amino acids. CDR1 SGHDT and CDR2 YYEEEE come from the germline V gene. V lost 6 bases, J lost 4 bases, and 4 bases stayed unmatched. CDR3 DNA: TGTGCCAGCAATGACAGGGCCGGAAACACCATATATTTT. Translation: CASNDRAGNTIYF.

The chain couples TRBV10-1 to TRBJ2-3, with TRBD2 matching over 10 bases. Trimming at V came to 0 bases and at J to 2 bases, leaving 8 bases not matched to a gene. This CDR3 contains 18 residues. CDR1 and CDR2 (germline): WNHNN, SYGVQD (reference sequence). The DNA for the CDR3 is TGCGCCAGCAGTGAGTCGATCCGGACTAGCGGAATCACAGATACGCAGTATTTT. Protein product: CASSESIRTSGITDTQYF.

V usage is TRBV5-1 and J usage is TRBJ1-1; 7 bases fit TRBD1. CDR1 SGHRS and CDR2 YFSETQ come from the germline V gene. With V trimmed by 0 bases and J by 0 bases, 5 bases remained unmatched. This CDR3 comprises 16 residues. CDR3 sequence (DNA): TGCGCCAGCAGCTTGGCCGACAGGGACATGAACACTGAAGCTTTCTTT. It yields the protein CASSLADRDMNTEAFF.

The chain has TRBV12-5 and TRBJ2-2, with 10 positions matching TRBD2. The CDR3 sequence is 16 residues long. The V and J ends lost 3 bases and 5 bases, in that order; junction bases with no gene match: 6. The germline gives CDR1 LGHNT, CDR2 FRNRAP. Written as DNA, the CDR3 is TGTGCTAGTGGTTTTAGTCTAGCGGGAGTGACCGGGGAGCTGTTTTTT. It encodes CASGFSLAGVTGELFF.

The chain links TRBV6-2 or TRBV6-3 to TRBJ2-3; TRBD2 agrees at 7 bases. J lost 11 bases, V lost 0 bases, and 11 bases had no gene match. Germline CDR1 reads MNHEY; CDR2 reads SVGEGT. This CDR3 comprises 15 residues. The CDR3 region has the DNA TGTGCCAGCAGTTACTCGATACTAGCGCAGAGAGAGCAGTATTTT. Translated, it gives CASSYSILAQREQYF.

The chain uses TRBV6-5 and TRBJ2-1; 9 bases match TRBD1. The J segment lost 6 bases and the V segment lost 6 bases, leaving 9 bases of the junction unmatched. The germline V gene has CDR1 MNHEY and CDR2 SVGAGI. The CDR3 spans 15 residues. DNA of the CDR3: TGTGCCAGCAGACCGACAGGGGGAATGGGCAATGAGCAGTTCTTC. Protein product: CASRPTGGMGNEQFF.

The chain joins TRBV28 to TRBJ1-1, with 7 bases fitting TRBD1. The V and J ends lost 9 bases and 4 bases, in that order; junction bases with no gene match: 8. This CDR3 is built from 13 residues. Germline V gene sequence: CDR1 MDHEN, CDR2 SYDVKM. CDR3 protein: CASITGTATEAFF. CDR3 nucleotides: TGTGCCAGTATAACCGGGACAGCCACTGAAGCTTTCTTT.

This chain links TRBV12-5 with TRBJ2-2; a possible D gene is TRBD1 (5 bases). Trimming cost V 0 bases and J 2 bases, with 16 bases left between them. Germline V gives CDR1 LGHNT, CDR2 FRNRAP. CDR3 length: 18 amino acids. The CDR3 bases are TGTGCTAGTGGTTTGGTGGTAGGGGCCTTAATCAACACCGGGGAGCTGTTTTTT. It codes for CASGLVVGALINTGELFF.

V and J are TRBV7-2 and TRBJ1-2, with 10 positions matching TRBD1. Germline V CDR1 and CDR2: SGHTA, FQGNSA. V was pared by 5 bases and J by 3 bases, with 9 bases of the junction left unmatched. CDR3 length: 16 residues. The CDR3 nucleotides are TGTGCCAGCAGCCCGCAATCCGGGACAGGGGACTATGGCTACACCTTC. Protein sequence: CASSPQSGTGDYGYTF.

The V and J genes are TRBV7-2 and TRBJ2-3; TRBD2 agrees at 9 bases. CDR3 length: 16 amino acids. CDR1 and CDR2 (germline): SGHTA, FQGNSA. V lost 2 bases to trimming and J lost 8 bases; unmatched junction nucleotides: 11. CDR3: CASSLRTSANRGTQYF. In nucleotides, the CDR3 is TGTGCCAGCAGCTTACGGACTAGCGCAAATAGGGGTACGCAGTATTTT.

This rearrangement joins TRBV7-9 to TRBJ1-2; TRBD1 matches 9 bases. CDR1 is SEHNR, CDR2 FQNEAQ, per germline (reference sequence). With V trimmed by 1 base and J by 8 bases, 5 bases remained unmatched. CDR3 size: 14 residues. The CDR3 loop reads CASSLEGTGKGYTF. DNA for the CDR3: TGTGCCAGCAGCTTAGAGGGGACAGGGAAGGGCTACACCTTC.

The genes are TRBV4-3 and TRBJ2-3; 8 bases agree with TRBD1. The CDR3 is 14 residues long. The junction had 6 bases not matched to a gene; V was cut back by 4 bases and J by 6 bases. Germline V gives CDR1 LGHNA, CDR2 YSLEER. The CDR3 DNA follows: TGCGCCAGCAGCCCAGGACAGGGCCCGGATACGCAGTATTTT. Translated: CASSPGQGPDTQYF.

This clone has a handful of counts. The chain is built from TRBV7-9 and TRBJ1-1; TRBD1 aligns across 8 bases. The germline gives CDR1 SEHNR, CDR2 FQNEAQ (reference sequence). The CDR3 has 17 amino acids. The J segment lost 2 bases and the V segment lost 1 base, leaving 9 bases of the junction unmatched. CDR3 sequence (DNA): TGTGCCAGCAGCTTAGTCCCCCCGGGACAGGATAACACTGAAGCTTTCTTT. Protein sequence: CASSLVPPGQDNTEAFF.

The J gene is TRBJ1-1, the V gene TRBV9; no reliable D call. The CDR3 contains 12 residues. Between the trimmed V and J ends, which lost 0 bases and 7 bases, there was a span of 7 bases. Germline V gene data show CDR1 as SGDLS and CDR2 as YYNGEE. CDR3 bases: TGTGCCAGCAGCGTAGCGGGGAGTGAAGCTTTCTTT. This translates into CASSVAGSEAFF.

The chain employs TRBV5-1 and TRBJ1-4, with unresolved D. Germline V gene sequence: CDR1 SGHRS, CDR2 YFSETQ. The CDR3 is 15 residues long. Deletions cut 0 bases from V and 0 bases from J, with 6 bases between. The CDR3: CASSLDGTTNEKLFF. DNA of the CDR3: TGCGCCAGCAGCTTGGACGGGACAACTAATGAAAAACTGTTTTTT.

This chain connects TRBV4-1 to TRBJ2-7; tentatively, D is TRBD2 (5 bases). V lost 1 base to trimming and J lost 2 bases, with 9 bases between them. Germline CDR1 MGHRA, CDR2 YSYEKL. CDR3 length: 14 amino acids. In DNA, the CDR3 is TGCGCCAGCAGCCAAGGGACTGGACCCTACGAGCAGTACTTC. Protein product: CASSQGTGPYEQYF.

The chain couples TRBV5-4 to TRBJ2-5; a possible D gene is TRBD2 (5 bases). The CDR3 loop spans 14 amino acids. Trimming took off 10 bases at V and 1 base at J, with 17 bases between the two ends. The germline gives CDR1 SGHNT, CDR2 YYREEE (reference sequence). CDR3 amino acids: CAAGPAAIQETQYF. In DNA, the CDR3 is TGTGCCGCCGGTCCAGCGGCGATCCAAGAGACCCAGTACTTC.

This clone showed up just once. The junction departs from germline at one end; a sequencing error may be responsible. At the DNA level, this CDR3 is encoded by other sequences in the same sample as well. The chain combines TRBV27 with TRBJ1-5; TRBD1 agrees at 7 bases. The CDR3 spans 14 residues. Germline V gene sequence: CDR1 MNHEY, CDR2 SMNVEV (reference sequence). The CDR3 is CASQDVGGNQPQHF. In DNA, the CDR3 is TGTGCCAGCCAGGACGTAGGGGGCAATCAGCCCCAACATTTT.

The rearrangement links TRBV6-5 to TRBJ1-2; perhaps TRBD1 as D (5 bases). V was shortened by 8 bases and J by 4 bases, with 14 bases between the two germline ends. The germline gives CDR1 MNHEY, CDR2 SVGAGI. The CDR3 consists of 13 residues. The CDR3 sequence: CASAETARYGYTF. The CDR3 DNA reads TGTGCCAGCGCGGAGACAGCCCGCTATGGCTACACCTTC.

The CDR3 DNA follows: TGTGCCAGCAGCTCTGGACAGCCTGCCGGGATTCAGTACTTC. Amino acid sequence: CASSSGQPAGIQYF. The chain couples TRBV28 to TRBJ2-4, with TRBD1 as a possible D gene (6 bases). Germline values: CDR1 MDHEN, CDR2 SYDVKM. The length of the CDR3 is 14 residues. Trimming removed 6 bases from V and 10 bases from J, with 19 bases in between.

The chain combines TRBV11-2 with TRBJ2-2; TRBD1 is a possible D gene (5 bases). Deletions cut 6 bases from V and 7 bases from J, with 12 bases between. CDR3 length: 13 residues. Germline CDR1 is SGHAT and CDR2 is FQNNGV. The CDR3 nucleotides are TGTGCCAGCAGAGATCAGGGATTCGGGGAGCTGTTTTTT. It encodes CASRDQGFGELFF. The complete variable domain, with remaining parts taken from reference TRBV11-2 and TRBJ2-2, reads EAGVAQSPRYKIIEKRQSVAFWCNPISGHATLYWYQQILGQGPKLLIQFQNNGVVDDSQLPKDRFSAERLKGVDSTLKIQPAKLEDSAVYLCASRDQGFGELFFGEGSRLTVL.

The chain has TRBV19 and TRBJ2-7; TRBD2 matches at 11 bases. This CDR3 is built from 14 residues. J lost 3 bases, V lost 5 bases, and 3 bases had no gene match. CDR1 and CDR2 from the germline V gene are LNHDA and SQIVND (reference sequence). DNA of the CDR3: TGTGCCAGTAGTCGAACTAGCGGGGGCTACGAGCAGTACTTC. Its protein is CASSRTSGGYEQYF.

The chain carries TRBV24-1 and TRBJ2-1, with 11 bases fitting TRBD2. The CDR3 length is 14 residues. V gave up 7 bases and J gave up 9 bases; unmatched junction bases: 7. The germline CDR1 and CDR2 sequences are KGHDR and SFDVKD. The CDR3 loop reads CATSPLAGASEQFF. The CDR3 bases are TGTGCCACCAGCCCACTAGCGGGAGCCAGTGAGCAGTTCTTC.

This rearrangement joins TRBV6-5 to TRBJ1-6; 9 bases agree with TRBD1. The trim removed 8 bases at V and 9 bases at J, leaving 5 bases unmatched. This CDR3 has 13 residues. The V gene's germline CDR1 is MNHEY and CDR2 SVGAGI. CDR3: CASHRGQSSPLHF. The CDR3 nucleotides read TGTGCCAGCCACAGGGGGCAAAGTTCACCCCTCCACTTT.

The sample holds a few counts of this clone. The rearrangement links TRBV7-9 to TRBJ2-2, with 7 nucleotides matching TRBD1. Trimming took 3 bases from V and 3 from J; bases not matched to a gene: 7. This CDR3 region has 16 residues. Germline-derived CDR1 and CDR2 are SEHNR and FQNEAQ (reference sequence). CDR3: CASSFPSGQYTGELFF. CDR3 coding DNA: TGTGCCAGCAGCTTTCCCTCGGGACAGTACACCGGGGAGCTGTTTTTT.